This T cell receptor (beta chain) was identified during a study of siplizumab effects on memory and regulatory T cells. The CDR3 loop spans 13 amino acids. Per the germline V gene, CDR1 is MNHEY and CDR2 is SMNVEV (reference sequence). Notes on this clone: Its antigen is unidentified.

The study's findings and limits: It was not possible to assign a naive or memory phenotype to roughly 80-95% of proliferating CD4+ or CD8+ clones. Mappable alloreactive CD4+ clones were on average approximately 72% Treg-derived with siplizumab, under 30% in controls.

Every sample had roughly 100,000 of its TCR templates assayed. Assay: immunoSEQ multiplex PCR; the TCRdb copy retains only in-frame clones and omits some. Among 87,000 or so clones, 94% were seen once, and the ten largest hold around 0.33%. This TCR was sampled from a human donor in good health. V is TRBV27 and J is TRBJ2-5; D is undetermined. The J call could be wrong; TRBJ2-7 is a better fit for the DNA end. The sequencing input was non-Treg CD4+ T cells sorted from blood. The CDR3 spells CASNKLGNYEQYF. The CDR3 bases are TGTGCCAGCAACAAATTGGGGAACTACGAGCAGTACTTC.